This passage covers 9 T cell receptor beta chains from one sample sequenced in a study of identical twins. Each CDR3 protein is one row after TCRdb ran MiXCR on the 5' RACE reads. The sample lists hundreds of thousands of distinct CDR3 sequences, around 6.1% occurring once. The sequenced sample was naive T cells sorted from blood. The receptors originated from a young man in good health.

This clonotype was picked up a small number of times. This sequence joins TRBV4-3 and TRBJ2-7; 7 nucleotides align to TRBD1. After removal of 0 bases from V and 4 bases from J, the junction contained 6 bases not matched to a gene. CDR1 LGHNA and CDR2 YSLEER come from the germline V gene. CDR3 length: 15 residues. CDR3 residues: CASSQDKGARYEQYF. The CDR3 DNA sequence: TGCGCCAGCAGCCAAGATAAGGGGGCGCGTTACGAGCAGTACTTC.

This clonotype was recorded many times. The chain combines TRBV6-5 with TRBJ1-5; D unresolved. V lost 3 bases to trimming and J lost 0 bases, with 9 bases between them. The CDR3 covers 15 residues. The V gene's germline CDR1 is MNHEY and CDR2 SVGAGI. The CDR3 sequence: CASSYGYGSNQPQHF. In DNA form, the CDR3 reads TGTGCCAGCAGTTATGGGTACGGTAGCAATCAGCCCCAGCATTTT.

This clonotype was seen only a few times. The chain has TRBV20-1 and TRBJ2-2; no clear D. Germline V gene lookup returns CDR1 DFQATT and CDR2 SNEGSKA (reference sequence). V was shortened by 3 bases and J by 2 bases, with 10 bases between the two germline ends. CDR3 length: 14 residues. The CDR3 DNA sequence: TGCAGTGCTAGGATTAGCCTTAACACCGGGGAGCTGTTTTTT. It codes for CSARISLNTGELFF.

This chain links TRBV28 with TRBJ2-5; 9 bases agree with TRBD2. In germline, CDR1 is MDHEN, CDR2 SYDVKM. CDR3 length: 17 residues. The V gene end was trimmed by 6 bases and the J gene end by 1 base; junction bases not matched to a gene: 12. CDR3 nucleotide sequence: TGTGCCAGCAGATCGAGTCCGCGACTAGCGGCCCAAGAGACCCAGTACTTC. Protein: CASRSSPRLAAQETQYF. The full variable domain, completed using reference TRBV28 and TRBJ2-5, is DVKVTQSSRYLVKRTGEKVFLECVQDMDHENMFWYRQDPGLGLRLIYFSYDVKMKEKGDIPEGYSVSREKKERFSLILESASTNQTSMYLCASRSSPRLAAQETQYFGPGTRLLVL.

This rearrangement joins TRBV20-1 to TRBJ2-3; no firm D call. The CDR3 contains 16 residues. Germline V gene lookup returns CDR1 DFQATT and CDR2 SNEGSKA (reference sequence). The V end lost 4 bases, the J end lost 2 bases, and 19 bases lay between the germline ends. This chain's CDR3 is CSATLDPTSNTDTQYF. CDR3 coding DNA: TGCAGTGCTACGCTTGACCCGACTTCTAACACAGATACGCAGTATTTT.

This clonotype has ten or more counts. This chain links TRBV20-1 with TRBJ2-1; 13 nucleotides agree with TRBD2. With 1 base clipped from V and 4 bases from J, the junction kept 13 bases outside the gene matches. Per germline, CDR1 DFQATT and CDR2 SNEGSKA (reference sequence). The CDR3 loop spans 19 amino acids. The CDR3, as DNA: TGCAGTGCTAGAGGGACTAGCGGGAGAACTGGGGTGGGTTACAATGAGCAGTTCTTC. Translating gives CSARGTSGRTGVGYNEQFF.

This clonotype was seen at least ten times. The rearrangement uses TRBV7-3 and TRBJ1-1; no firm D call. This CDR3 is 14 amino acids long. Germline V gives CDR1 SGHTA, CDR2 FQGTGA. Trimming took off 3 bases at V and 1 base at J, with 9 bases between the two ends. The CDR3 nucleotides are TGTGCCAGCAGCTTGGGCGGTACGAACACTGAAGCTTTCTTT. This codes for CASSLGGTNTEAFF.

This clonotype showed up just a few times. This chain uses TRBV12-3 or TRBV12-4 with TRBJ2-7, with a tentative D call TRBD1 (5 bases). V lost 1 base, J lost 2 bases, and 12 bases lay in between. The CDR3 is 15 amino acids. This chain's CDR3 is CASSLGYQGTYEQYF. As DNA, the CDR3 is TGTGCCAGCAGTTTAGGGTACCAGGGAACCTACGAGCAGTACTTC.

The V gene is TRBV7-9, the J gene TRBJ2-1; D is tentatively TRBD1 or TRBD2 (5 bases each). Germline V CDR1 and CDR2: SEHNR, FQNEAQ (reference sequence). The CDR3 totals 9 residues. In nucleotides, the CDR3 is TGTGTGTGGGGGACTGAGCAGTTCTTC. This encodes CVWGTEQFF.